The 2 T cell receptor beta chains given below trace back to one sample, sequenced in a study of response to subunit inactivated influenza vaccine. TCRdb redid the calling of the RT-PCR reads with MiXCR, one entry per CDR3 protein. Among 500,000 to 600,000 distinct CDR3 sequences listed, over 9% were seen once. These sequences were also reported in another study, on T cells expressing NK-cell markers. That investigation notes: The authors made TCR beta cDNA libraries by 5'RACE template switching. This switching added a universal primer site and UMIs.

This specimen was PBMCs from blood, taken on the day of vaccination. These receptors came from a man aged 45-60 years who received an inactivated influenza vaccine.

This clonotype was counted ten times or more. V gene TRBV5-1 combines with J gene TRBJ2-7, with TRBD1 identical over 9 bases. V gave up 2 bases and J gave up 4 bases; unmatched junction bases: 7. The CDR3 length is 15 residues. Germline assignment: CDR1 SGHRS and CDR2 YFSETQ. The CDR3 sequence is CASSFLRGQGYEQYF. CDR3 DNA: TGCGCCAGCAGCTTCCTCCGTGGACAGGGGTACGAGCAGTACTTC.

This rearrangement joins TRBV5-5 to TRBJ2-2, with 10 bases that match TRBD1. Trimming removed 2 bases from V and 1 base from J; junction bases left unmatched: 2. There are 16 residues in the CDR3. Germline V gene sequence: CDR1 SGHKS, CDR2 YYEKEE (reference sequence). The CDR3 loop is CASSFGTGVNTGELFF. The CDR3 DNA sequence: TGTGCCAGCAGCTTTGGGACAGGGGTGAACACCGGGGAGCTGTTTTTT.